This T cell receptor beta chain derives from a study of blood T cell repertoires in COVID-19. Study processing details: Reference gene primer amplification yielded estimated nucleated cell counts. TCRdb keeps only in-frame clones here, not all; method: immunoSEQ multiplex PCR. The V and J calls and clone size are taken from that table; D and trimming were inferred from the DNA. Found here are some 300,000 clones, around 87% of them singletons; the top ten hold 0.8% to 1.3%. CDR1 is MNHEY and CDR2 is SMNVEV in the germline V gene (reference sequence). V shed 4 bases and J shed 8 bases, with 11 bases lying between them. This CDR3 region has 12 residues.

This TCR was recovered from a woman aged 40 to 50 with COVID-19, enrolled during active disease. The sequenced material came from peripheral blood. The chain recombines TRBV27 with TRBJ1-2, with D tentatively TRBD1 (5 bases). This chain's CDR3 is CASSSTGFGYTF. The CDR3 region has the DNA TGTGCCAGCAGTTCAACAGGTTTCGGCTACACCTTC.